The sequence of this TCR beta chain was determined in a study of blood T cell repertoires in COVID-19. Study at large: Both acute and convalescent COVID-19 samples were obtained from the United States, Italy and Spain. PBMCs, B-cell-depleted T cells, or T cells were the source of the cDNA or gDNA that made up the material.

Original processing methods: Scientists estimated how many nucleated cells there were by amplifying reference gene primers. Here immunoSEQ multiplex PCR was the method, and the copy in TCRdb shows in-frame clones only, minus some. The V and J calls and clone size come from that table; D and trimming were worked out from the DNA. Of some 200,000 clones in the sample, around 82% are singletons; the top ten hold around 7.3%. The germline V gene has CDR1 SGHTA and CDR2 FQGNSA. The ends were cut back, 5 bases at V and 0 bases at J, with 10 bases in the middle. The CDR3 loop spans 15 amino acids. The chain couples TRBV7-2 to TRBJ2-2; TRBD1 might be the D (6 bases). Sequences were obtained from peripheral blood. This TCR derives from a woman between 70 and 85 years old with acute or convalescent COVID-19. The CDR3 protein is CASSRTAANTGELFF. In nucleotides, the CDR3 is TGTGCCAGCAGCCGGACAGCCGCGAACACCGGGGAGCTGTTTTTT.